There are many counts of the clone carrying this TCR beta chain. RNA transcripts gave rise to amplified TCR beta CDR3 regions. A set of HTBI primers served as the primers for a first-round RT-PCR of the TCR CDR3. TCRdb passed the multiplex PCR reads through MiXCR, listing each CDR3 protein once. This sample carries 550,000 to 600,000 distinct CDR3 sequences, about 14% of them seen once, and the ten largest clones take approximately 6.4%. The data originate from a study of T cells in Graves' hyperthyroidism and ophthalmopathy. The wider study: Before treatment of any kind, peripheral blood was taken at initial diagnosis.

Uncontrolled infection, other autoimmune disease, pregnancy or lactation excluded patients. Fresh peripheral blood, around 9.5 ml, yielded the PBMCs. Trimming stripped 1 base from V and 6 bases from J, with 13 bases between. The CDR3 spans 15 residues. Sequencing was carried out using blood. The TCR sequence derives from a woman under 30 with Graves' ophthalmopathy. The chain uses TRBV12-3 or TRBV12-4 and TRBJ2-1; D might be TRBD2 (6 bases). CDR3 coding DNA: TGTGCCAGCAGTTTAGTGCGGGGTTCAGTCAATGAGCAGTTCTTC. Protein sequence: CASSLVRGSVNEQFF.